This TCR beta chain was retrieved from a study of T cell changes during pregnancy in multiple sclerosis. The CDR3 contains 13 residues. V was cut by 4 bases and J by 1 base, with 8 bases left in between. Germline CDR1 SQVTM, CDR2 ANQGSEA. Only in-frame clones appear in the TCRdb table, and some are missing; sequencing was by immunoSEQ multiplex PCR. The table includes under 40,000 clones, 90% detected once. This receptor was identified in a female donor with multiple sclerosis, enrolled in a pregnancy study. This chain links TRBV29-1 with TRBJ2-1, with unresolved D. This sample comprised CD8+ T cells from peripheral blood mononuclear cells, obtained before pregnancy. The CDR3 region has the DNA TGCAGCGTTGGAGGCAGATCCTACAATGAGCAGTTCTTC. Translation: CSVGGRSYNEQFF.